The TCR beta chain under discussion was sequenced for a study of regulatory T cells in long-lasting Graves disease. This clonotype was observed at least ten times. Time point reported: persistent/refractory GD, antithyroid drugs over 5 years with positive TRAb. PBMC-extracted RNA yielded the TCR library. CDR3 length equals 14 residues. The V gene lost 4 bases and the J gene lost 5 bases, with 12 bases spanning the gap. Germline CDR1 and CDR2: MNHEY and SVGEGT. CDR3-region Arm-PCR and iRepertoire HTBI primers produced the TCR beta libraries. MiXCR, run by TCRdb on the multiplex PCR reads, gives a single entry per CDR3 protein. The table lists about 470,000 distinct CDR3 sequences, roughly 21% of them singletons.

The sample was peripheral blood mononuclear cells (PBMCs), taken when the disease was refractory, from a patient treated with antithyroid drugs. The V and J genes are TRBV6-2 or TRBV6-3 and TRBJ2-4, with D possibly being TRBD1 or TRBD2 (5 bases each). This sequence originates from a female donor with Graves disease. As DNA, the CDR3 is TGTGCCAGCAGTTTACAGCGAGGGGAAAACATTCAGTACTTC. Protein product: CASSLQRGENIQYF.